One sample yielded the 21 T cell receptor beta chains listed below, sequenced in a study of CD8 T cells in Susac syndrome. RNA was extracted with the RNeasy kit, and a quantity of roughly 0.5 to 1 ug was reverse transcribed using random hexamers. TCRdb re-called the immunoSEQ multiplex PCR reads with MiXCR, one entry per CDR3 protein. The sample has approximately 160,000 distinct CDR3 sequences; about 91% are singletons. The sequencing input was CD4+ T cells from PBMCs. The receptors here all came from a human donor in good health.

CDR3 sequence (DNA): TGTGCCATCAGGGGACAGCACTACGAGCAGTACTTC. It specifies CAIRGQHYEQYF. The V call is TRBV10-3, the J call TRBJ2-7; 7 nucleotides line up with TRBD1. The CDR3 length is 12 residues. The V segment lost 6 bases and the J segment 3 bases; nucleotides outside the gene matches: 2. Germline V lookup: CDR1 ENHRY, CDR2 SYGVKD.

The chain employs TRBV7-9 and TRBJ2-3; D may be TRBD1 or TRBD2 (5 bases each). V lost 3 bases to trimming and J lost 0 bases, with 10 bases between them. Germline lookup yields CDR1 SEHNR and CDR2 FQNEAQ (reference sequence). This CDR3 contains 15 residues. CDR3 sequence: CASSFGTTSTDTQYF. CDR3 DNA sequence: TGTGCCAGCAGCTTCGGGACGACTAGCACAGATACGCAGTATTTT.

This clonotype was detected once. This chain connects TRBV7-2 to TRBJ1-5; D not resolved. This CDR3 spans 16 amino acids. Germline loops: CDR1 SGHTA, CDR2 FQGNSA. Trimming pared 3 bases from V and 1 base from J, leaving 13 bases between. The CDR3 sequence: CASSLLGSGSNQPQHF. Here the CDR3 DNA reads TGTGCCAGCAGCTTGCTGGGCTCGGGAAGCAATCAGCCCCAGCATTTT.

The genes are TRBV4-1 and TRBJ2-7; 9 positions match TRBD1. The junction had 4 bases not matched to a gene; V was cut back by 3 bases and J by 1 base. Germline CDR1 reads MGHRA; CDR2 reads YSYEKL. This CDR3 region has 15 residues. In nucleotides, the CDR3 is TGCGCCAGCAGCCAGGCCGGGACAGGGTCCTACGAGCAGTACTTC. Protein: CASSQAGTGSYEQYF.

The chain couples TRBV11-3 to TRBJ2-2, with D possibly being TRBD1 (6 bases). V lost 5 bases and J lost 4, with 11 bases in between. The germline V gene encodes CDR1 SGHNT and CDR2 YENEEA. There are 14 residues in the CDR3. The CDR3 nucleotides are TGTGCCAGCAGCCCTACAGGGAGCACCGGGGAGCTGTTTTTT. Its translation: CASSPTGSTGELFF. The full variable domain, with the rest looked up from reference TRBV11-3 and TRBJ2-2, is EAGVVQSPRYKIIEKKQPVAFWCNPISGHNTLYWYLQNLGQGPELLIRYENEEAVDDSQLPKDRFSAERLKGVDSTLKIQPAELGDSAVYLCASSPTGSTGELFFGEGSRLTVL.

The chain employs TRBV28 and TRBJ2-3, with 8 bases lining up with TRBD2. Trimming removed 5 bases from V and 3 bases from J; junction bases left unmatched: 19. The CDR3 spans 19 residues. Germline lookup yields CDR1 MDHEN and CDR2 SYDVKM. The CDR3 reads CASSPIQAGVQRGTDTQYF. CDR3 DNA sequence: TGTGCCAGCAGTCCTATTCAAGCGGGAGTCCAGCGTGGGACAGATACGCAGTATTTT. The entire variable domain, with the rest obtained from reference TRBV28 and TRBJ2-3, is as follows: DVKVTQSSRYLVKRTGEKVFLECVQDMDHENMFWYRQDPGLGLRLIYFSYDVKMKEKGDIPEGYSVSREKKERFSLILESASTNQTSMYLCASSPIQAGVQRGTDTQYFGPGTRLTVL.

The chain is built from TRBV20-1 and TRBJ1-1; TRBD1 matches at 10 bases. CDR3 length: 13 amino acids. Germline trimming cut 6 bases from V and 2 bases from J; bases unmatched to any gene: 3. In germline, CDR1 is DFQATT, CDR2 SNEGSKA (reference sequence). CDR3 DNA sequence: TGCAGTGCGTGGACAGGGGGAAACACTGAAGCTTTCTTT. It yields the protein CSAWTGGNTEAFF.

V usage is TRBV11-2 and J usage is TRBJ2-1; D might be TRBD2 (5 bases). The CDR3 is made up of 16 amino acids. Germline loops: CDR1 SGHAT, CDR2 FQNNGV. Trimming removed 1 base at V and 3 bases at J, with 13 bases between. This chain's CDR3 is CASSLGPGVGYNEQFF. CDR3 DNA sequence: TGTGCCAGCAGCTTAGGTCCCGGGGTGGGCTACAATGAGCAGTTCTTC.

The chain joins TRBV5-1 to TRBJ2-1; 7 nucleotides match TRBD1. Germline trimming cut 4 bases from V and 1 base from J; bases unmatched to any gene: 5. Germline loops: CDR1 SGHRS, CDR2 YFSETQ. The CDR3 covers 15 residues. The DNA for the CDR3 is TGCGCCAGCAGCACCGGGACAGTGTCCTACAATGAGCAGTTCTTC. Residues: CASSTGTVSYNEQFF.

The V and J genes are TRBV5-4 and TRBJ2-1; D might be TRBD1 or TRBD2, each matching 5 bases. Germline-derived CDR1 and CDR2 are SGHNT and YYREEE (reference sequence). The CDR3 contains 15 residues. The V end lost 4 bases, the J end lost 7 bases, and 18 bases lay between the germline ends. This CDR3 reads CASSPGTPSGNEQFF. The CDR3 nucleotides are TGTGCCAGCAGCCCCGGGACCCCCTCGGGAAATGAGCAGTTCTTC.

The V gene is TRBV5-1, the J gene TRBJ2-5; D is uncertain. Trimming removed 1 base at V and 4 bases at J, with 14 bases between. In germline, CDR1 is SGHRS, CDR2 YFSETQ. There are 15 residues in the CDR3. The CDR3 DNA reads TGCGCCAGCAGCTTGAACGGACCGTGGGGAGAGACCCAGTACTTC. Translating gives CASSLNGPWGETQYF. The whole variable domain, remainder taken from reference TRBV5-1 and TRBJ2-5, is KAGVTQTPRYLIKTRGQQVTLSCSPISGHRSVSWYQQTPGQGLQFLFEYFSETQRNKGNFPGRFSGRQFSNSRSEMNVSTLELGDSALYLCASSLNGPWGETQYFGPGTRLLVL.

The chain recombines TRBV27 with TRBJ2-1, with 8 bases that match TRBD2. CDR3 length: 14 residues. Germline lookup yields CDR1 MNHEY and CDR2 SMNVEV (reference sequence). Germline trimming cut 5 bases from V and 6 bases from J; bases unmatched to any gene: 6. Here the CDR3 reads CASSLGLASNEQFF. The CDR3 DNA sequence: TGTGCCAGCAGTCTAGGACTAGCCAGCAATGAGCAGTTCTTC.

CDR3 amino acids: CATRTGGTFPVYSNQPQHF. The CDR3, as DNA: TGTGCCACCCGGACAGGGGGCACCTTTCCCGTTTATAGCAATCAGCCCCAGCATTTT. The rearrangement joins TRBV28 to TRBJ1-5; 11 nucleotides line up with TRBD1. Germline V CDR1 and CDR2: MDHEN, SYDVKM. After removal of 10 bases from V and 0 bases from J, the junction contained 17 bases not matched to a gene. CDR3 size: 19 residues.

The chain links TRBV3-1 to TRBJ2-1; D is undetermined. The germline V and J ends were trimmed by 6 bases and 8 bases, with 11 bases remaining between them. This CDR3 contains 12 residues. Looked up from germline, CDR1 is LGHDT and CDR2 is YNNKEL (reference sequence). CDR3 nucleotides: TGTGCCAGCAGGCTCTCGGCGGATGAGCAGTTCTTC. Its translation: CASRLSADEQFF.

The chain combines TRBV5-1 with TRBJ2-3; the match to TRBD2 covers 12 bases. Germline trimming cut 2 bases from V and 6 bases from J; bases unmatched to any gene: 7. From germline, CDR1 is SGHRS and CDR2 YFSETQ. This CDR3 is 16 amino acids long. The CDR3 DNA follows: TGCGCCAGCAGCTTCACACTAGCGGGAGGTCAGGATACGCAGTATTTT. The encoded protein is CASSFTLAGGQDTQYF.

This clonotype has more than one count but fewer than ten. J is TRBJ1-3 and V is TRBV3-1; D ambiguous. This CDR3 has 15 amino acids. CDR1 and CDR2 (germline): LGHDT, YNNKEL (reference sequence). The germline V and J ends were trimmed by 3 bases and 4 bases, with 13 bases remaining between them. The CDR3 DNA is TGTGCCAGCAGCCAGGGTACAAGGTCGGGAAACACCATATATTTT. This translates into CASSQGTRSGNTIYF.

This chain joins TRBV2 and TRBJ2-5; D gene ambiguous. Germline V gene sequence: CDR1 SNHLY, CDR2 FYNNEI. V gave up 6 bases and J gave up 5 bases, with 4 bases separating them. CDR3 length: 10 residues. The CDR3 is CASSPETQYF. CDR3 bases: TGTGCCAGCAGCCCGGAGACCCAGTACTTC.

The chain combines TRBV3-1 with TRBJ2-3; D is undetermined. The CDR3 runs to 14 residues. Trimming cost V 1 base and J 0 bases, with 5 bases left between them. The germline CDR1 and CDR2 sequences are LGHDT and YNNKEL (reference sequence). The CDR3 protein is CASSQVGSTDTQYF. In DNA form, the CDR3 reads TGTGCCAGCAGCCAAGTCGGCAGCACAGATACGCAGTATTTT.

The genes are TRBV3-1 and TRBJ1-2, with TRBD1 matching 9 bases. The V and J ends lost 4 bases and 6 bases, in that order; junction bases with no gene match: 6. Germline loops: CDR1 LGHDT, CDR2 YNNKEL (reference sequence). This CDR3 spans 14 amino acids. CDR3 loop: CASSRVGTGNGYTF. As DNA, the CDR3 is TGTGCCAGCAGCCGCGTAGGGACAGGGAATGGCTACACCTTC.

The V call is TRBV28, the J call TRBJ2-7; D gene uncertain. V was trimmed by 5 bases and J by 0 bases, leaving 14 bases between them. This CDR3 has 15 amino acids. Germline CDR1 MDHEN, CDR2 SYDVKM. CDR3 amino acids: CASSDRQRSSYEQYF. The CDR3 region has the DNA TGTGCCAGCAGTGACCGCCAACGAAGCTCCTACGAGCAGTACTTC.

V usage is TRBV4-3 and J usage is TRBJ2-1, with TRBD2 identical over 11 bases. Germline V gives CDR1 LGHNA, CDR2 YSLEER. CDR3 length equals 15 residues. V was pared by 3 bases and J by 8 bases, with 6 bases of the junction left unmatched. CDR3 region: CASSQIAGGPYEQFF. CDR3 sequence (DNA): TGCGCCAGCAGCCAGATAGCGGGGGGGCCCTATGAGCAGTTCTTC.